The 29 T cell receptor beta chains reported below all come from one sample, sequenced in a study of shared clonotypes between healthy human individuals. TCRdb keeps only in-frame clones here, not all; method: immunoSEQ multiplex PCR. The table includes under 1,900,000 clones, roughly 98.5% detected once. What was sequenced was naive CD4+ T cells sorted from blood. Sample subset: CD45RA+ positively selected. The receptors shown here come from a man aged 25 to 45 in good health.

The V gene is TRBV11-2, the J gene TRBJ1-2; no clear D gene. CDR3 length equals 14 residues. The V end lost 3 bases, the J end lost 8 bases, and 16 bases lay between the germline ends. Germline V gene lookup returns CDR1 SGHAT and CDR2 FQNNGV. CDR3 amino acids: CASSLGSVWKGYTF. DNA for the CDR3: TGTGCCAGCAGCTTGGGGTCGGTCTGGAAAGGCTACACCTTC.

J is TRBJ2-7 and V is TRBV2, with 7 bases matching TRBD1. The CDR3 length is 13 residues. V gave up 7 bases and J gave up 5 bases; unmatched junction bases: 8. The germline CDR1 and CDR2 sequences are SNHLY and FYNNEI. The CDR3 loop reads CASNMGQRNEQYF. In DNA form, the CDR3 reads TGTGCCAGCAATATGGGACAGAGGAACGAGCAGTACTTC.

The chain recombines TRBV5-4 with TRBJ2-1; D not resolved. The CDR3 loop spans 14 amino acids. The germline V and J ends were trimmed by 3 bases and 5 bases, with 12 bases remaining between them. Per germline, CDR1 SGHNT and CDR2 YYREEE (reference sequence). CDR3 region: CASSSPEQNNEQFF. For the CDR3, the DNA is TGTGCCAGCAGCTCCCCGGAGCAGAACAATGAGCAGTTCTTC.

This clone was seen a single time. The sample holds other DNA sequences that translate to the same CDR3. The genes are TRBV7-8 and TRBJ2-7, with D possibly being TRBD2 (5 bases). Trimming removed 5 bases from V and 2 bases from J, with 7 bases in between. This CDR3 is built from 12 residues. The germline gives CDR1 SGHVS, CDR2 FQNEAQ. The CDR3 region is CASSLGTYEQYF. Written as DNA, the CDR3 is TGTGCCAGCAGCCTCGGGACCTACGAGCAGTACTTC.

The rearrangement joins TRBV15 to TRBJ2-2; the D is unclear. Germline CDR1 and CDR2: LNHNV and YYDKDF (reference sequence). The germline V and J ends were trimmed by 5 bases and 3 bases, with 22 bases remaining between them. The CDR3 is 18 residues long. CDR3: CATSPFFSRWSDTGELFF. The CDR3 region has the DNA TGTGCCACCAGCCCTTTCTTTTCTAGGTGGTCGGACACCGGGGAGCTGTTTTTT.

V usage is TRBV9 and J usage is TRBJ1-3, with a tentative D call TRBD1 (5 bases). This CDR3 is built from 14 residues. Between the trimmed V and J ends, which lost 3 bases and 2 bases, there was a span of 9 bases. CDR1 is SGDLS, CDR2 YYNGEE, per germline. CDR3 nucleotide sequence: TGTGCCAGCAGCGGCCAAGGGGCTGGAAACACCATATATTTT. This sequence encodes CASSGQGAGNTIYF.

This chain uses TRBV7-2 with TRBJ2-5; D is unclear. Trimming left V 5 bases short and J 5 bases short, with 9 bases between. In germline, CDR1 is SGHTA, CDR2 FQGNSA. The CDR3 loop spans 12 amino acids. CDR3 region: CASSPPEETQYF. The DNA of the CDR3 is TGTGCCAGCAGCCCTCCGGAGGAGACCCAGTACTTC.

V usage is TRBV2 and J usage is TRBJ1-2; D not certain. The CDR3 spans 13 residues. Looked up from germline, CDR1 is SNHLY and CDR2 is FYNNEI. Trimming removed 2 bases from V and 5 bases from J, with 9 bases in between. The CDR3 DNA reads TGTGCCAGCAGTGAATGGGATAATTATGGCTACACCTTC. Translated: CASSEWDNYGYTF. The whole variable domain, remainder taken from reference TRBV2 and TRBJ1-2, is EPEVTQTPSHQVTQMGQEVILRCVPISNHLYFYWYRQILGQKVEFLVSFYNNEISEKSEIFDDQFSVERPDGSNFTLKIRSTKLEDSAMYFCASSEWDNYGYTFGSGTRLTVV.

Regarding this clone: In the same sample, other DNA sequences code for this CDR3. The chain combines TRBV29-1 with TRBJ2-6, with D uncertain. Trimming removed 4 bases at V and 0 bases at J, with 7 bases between. CDR1 SQVTM and CDR2 ANQGSEA come from the germline V gene. The CDR3 is 14 amino acids. In DNA form, the CDR3 reads TGCAGCGTTGGACCGTCCTCTGGGGCCAACGTCCTGACTTTC. Translating gives CSVGPSSGANVLTF.

The chain is built from TRBV6-9 and TRBJ1-4, with 8 bases aligning to TRBD1. This CDR3 contains 18 residues. With 1 base clipped from V and 0 bases from J, the junction kept 7 bases outside the gene matches. Germline V lookup: CDR1 MNHGY, CDR2 SVAAGI. DNA of the CDR3: TGTGCCAGCAGTTATTATGTAGGACAGGGTTCAACTAATGAAAAACTGTTTTTT. This sequence encodes CASSYYVGQGSTNEKLFF.

The chain is built from TRBV4-1 and TRBJ2-1; 9 bases align to TRBD1. The CDR3 loop spans 13 amino acids. V dropped 7 bases and J dropped 10; count of bases not matched to a gene: 8. CDR1 and CDR2 (germline): MGHRA, YSYEKL. CDR3 nucleotides: TGCGCCAGCAACCGGGGACAGGGCGGCGAGCAGTTCTTC. Its protein is CASNRGQGGEQFF.

The chain couples TRBV5-1 to TRBJ1-5; TRBD1 is a possible D gene (5 bases). The CDR3 consists of 13 residues. Germline-derived CDR1 and CDR2 are SGHRS and YFSETQ. V was trimmed by 1 base and J by 4 bases, leaving 6 bases between them. The CDR3 is CASSLKGNQPQHF. In DNA, the CDR3 is TGCGCCAGCAGCTTGAAGGGGAATCAGCCCCAGCATTTT.

The V and J genes are TRBV11-2 and TRBJ2-2; 7 bases fit TRBD2. The trim removed 2 bases at V and 0 bases at J, leaving 3 bases unmatched. This CDR3 spans 16 amino acids. CDR1 and CDR2 from the germline V gene are SGHAT and FQNNGV. DNA of the CDR3: TGTGCCAGCAGCTTACTAGCGGCGGCGAACACCGGGGAGCTGTTTTTT. It translates to CASSLLAAANTGELFF.

The chain is built from TRBV2 and TRBJ2-3; 12 bases align to TRBD2. Losses at the gene ends were 5 bases for V and 5 bases for J; bases not matched to a gene: 5. CDR1 SNHLY and CDR2 FYNNEI come from the germline V gene. This CDR3 comprises 15 residues. Here the CDR3 DNA reads TGTGCCAGCAGTCGGACTAGCGGGGTCGGAGATACGCAGTATTTT. Its translation: CASSRTSGVGDTQYF.

The V call is TRBV4-1, the J call TRBJ2-7, with unresolved D. CDR1 and CDR2 (germline): MGHRA, YSYEKL. Trimming took off 0 bases at V and 6 bases at J, with 15 bases between the two ends. The CDR3 runs 15 residues. For the CDR3, the DNA is TGCGCCAGCAGCCAAGATTCTCTAGGAGCCCGCGAGCAGTACTTC. Translated, it gives CASSQDSLGAREQYF.

The chain joins TRBV19 to TRBJ1-3, with D unclear. Trimming removed 6 bases from V and 3 bases from J, with 9 bases in between. The CDR3 loop spans 13 amino acids. Germline lookup yields CDR1 LNHDA and CDR2 SQIVND (reference sequence). CDR3: CASSPAFGNTIYF. As DNA, the CDR3 is TGTGCCAGTAGCCCAGCCTTTGGAAACACCATATATTTT.

The gene calls are TRBV18 and TRBJ2-2; D unresolved. Trimming stripped 3 bases from V and 1 base from J, with 9 bases between. This CDR3 has 15 residues. Per germline, CDR1 KGHSH and CDR2 LQKENI. The CDR3 region has the DNA TGTGCCAGCTCACCCGCGGCACGGAACACCGGGGAGCTGTTTTTT. It is translated as CASSPAARNTGELFF.

Regarding this clone: Other DNA sequences in the sample encode the same CDR3. The chain carries TRBV18 and TRBJ2-7; 8 nucleotides match TRBD1. Germline V lookup: CDR1 KGHSH, CDR2 LQKENI. The CDR3 sequence is 14 residues long. V shed 3 bases and J 2 bases; nucleotides not matched to a gene: 3. The CDR3 sequence is CASSPGTGPYEQYF. DNA for the CDR3: TGTGCCAGCTCACCCGGGACAGGTCCCTACGAGCAGTACTTC.

The rearrangement links TRBV19 to TRBJ1-5; TRBD1 is a possible D gene (5 bases). Trimming shortened V by 3 bases and J by 5 bases, and 17 bases separated the two germline ends. CDR3 size: 16 residues. In germline, CDR1 is LNHDA, CDR2 SQIVND (reference sequence). In nucleotides, the CDR3 is TGTGCCAGTAGTATGGGACCGGGACGGATCGATCAGCCCCAGCATTTT. Amino acids: CASSMGPGRIDQPQHF.

This chain connects TRBV27 to TRBJ2-1; D is unresolved. The CDR3 is 16 residues long. The V gene lost 6 bases and the J gene lost 0 bases, with 15 bases spanning the gap. Germline V gene lookup returns CDR1 MNHEY and CDR2 SMNVEV (reference sequence). The CDR3 sequence: CASRTFRASSYNEQFF. The CDR3 DNA reads TGTGCCAGCAGGACCTTTAGGGCGAGCTCCTACAATGAGCAGTTCTTC.

The rearrangement joins TRBV5-1 to TRBJ2-7; 7 nucleotides line up with TRBD2. Germline V gene lookup returns CDR1 SGHRS and CDR2 YFSETQ. The V segment lost 5 bases and the J segment 3 bases; nucleotides outside the gene matches: 8. The CDR3 consists of 14 residues. As DNA, the CDR3 is TGCGCCAGCAGTTACACGGCGGGAGTCTACGAGCAGTACTTC. This translates into CASSYTAGVYEQYF.

The genes are TRBV7-2 and TRBJ2-1; TRBD2 aligns across 7 bases. The trim removed 4 bases at V and 9 bases at J, leaving 9 bases unmatched. The CDR3 totals 14 residues. Germline V gene sequence: CDR1 SGHTA, CDR2 FQGNSA. The CDR3 reads CASSSSWTGGEQFF. CDR3 in DNA: TGTGCCAGCAGCTCTTCGTGGACGGGGGGTGAGCAGTTCTTC.

The genes are TRBV5-4 and TRBJ2-3; 11 bases align to TRBD2. The trim removed 3 bases at V and 6 bases at J, leaving 9 bases unmatched. From germline, CDR1 is SGHNT and CDR2 YYREEE (reference sequence). This CDR3 has 16 amino acids. The CDR3 protein is CASSSLAGGLLDTQYF. Here the CDR3 DNA reads TGTGCCAGCAGCTCTCTAGCGGGAGGACTCCTCGATACGCAGTATTTT.

V usage is TRBV29-1 and J usage is TRBJ2-2, with 9 bases fitting TRBD1. The germline CDR1 and CDR2 sequences are SQVTM and ANQGSEA. Trimming cost V 5 bases and J 4 bases; bases outside gene matches: 11. This CDR3 comprises 16 residues. CDR3 bases: TGCAGCGTTCATAGGGGAGGGACAGGGAGCACCGGGGAGCTGTTTTTT. Translating it yields CSVHRGGTGSTGELFF.

The V and J genes are TRBV12-5 and TRBJ2-4; 7 bases map to TRBD1. Trimming took 1 base from V and 0 from J; bases not matched to a gene: 18. The CDR3 loop spans 21 amino acids. Germline lookup yields CDR1 LGHNT and CDR2 FRNRAP. The DNA for the CDR3 is TGTGCTAGTGGTTTGGAAGGTGCCGGTATTGGGACAGAGCTAGCCAAAAACATTCAGTACTTC. Protein product: CASGLEGAGIGTELAKNIQYF. Full variable domain (missing parts from reference TRBV12-5 and TRBJ2-4): DARVTQTPRHKVTEMGQEVTMRCQPILGHNTVFWYRQTMMQGLELLAYFRNRAPLDDSGMPKDRFSAEMPDATLATLKIQPSEPRDSAVYFCASGLEGAGIGTELAKNIQYFGAGTRLSVL.

The genes are TRBV27 and TRBJ2-1, with 9 bases matching TRBD2. V shed 6 bases and J 0 bases; nucleotides not matched to a gene: 9. The germline V gene encodes CDR1 MNHEY and CDR2 SMNVEV (reference sequence). CDR3 length equals 17 residues. The CDR3: CASRRTSALGSYNEQFF. The CDR3 DNA reads as TGTGCCAGCAGACGGACTAGCGCACTTGGCTCCTACAATGAGCAGTTCTTC.

This chain joins TRBV2 and TRBJ2-3, with 10 bases fitting TRBD1. This CDR3 is built from 18 residues. Germline V gene lookup returns CDR1 SNHLY and CDR2 FYNNEI. Germline trimming cut 4 bases from V and 0 bases from J; bases unmatched to any gene: 10. CDR3 residues: CASSGDRGRLASTDTQYF. The CDR3 nucleotides read TGTGCCAGCAGTGGGGACAGGGGCCGTCTAGCTAGCACAGATACGCAGTATTTT.

V is TRBV10-3 and J is TRBJ2-3, with D unresolved. V was clipped by 3 bases and J by 2 bases, with 9 bases between them. Germline assignment: CDR1 ENHRY and CDR2 SYGVKD. The CDR3 has 14 amino acids. Written as DNA, the CDR3 is TGTGCCATCAGTGATTACAGTTACACAGATACGCAGTATTTT. As protein: CAISDYSYTDTQYF.

The V call is TRBV5-1, the J call TRBJ2-1; either TRBD1 or TRBD2 may fit D (5 bases each). This CDR3 comprises 15 residues. CDR1 and CDR2 (germline): SGHRS, YFSETQ. V lost 4 bases, J lost 8 bases, and 19 bases lay in between. The CDR3 is CASSREMGDVDEQFF. DNA of the CDR3: TGCGCCAGCAGCCGAGAAATGGGGGATGTCGATGAGCAGTTCTTC.